Listed below are T cell receptor beta chains from one sample, sequenced in a study of T-cell memory formation after mild COVID-19. TCRdb recomputed calls from the 5' RACE reads with MiXCR, one row per CDR3 protein. The sample records 58,000 or so distinct CDR3 sequences, about 27% being singletons. The material sequenced was PBMCs or a T cell subset sorted from them (not recorded which). The receptors originated from a man younger than 35 who had mild COVID-19 (a few samples of this study predate the infection). Cell type and time point are not known. Each CDR3 is given with its conserved first and last residue. The D gene is left open where the match is weak. A row's size may be missing; if present it is once, few, many or a size class.

abundance	v_gene	d_gene	j_gene	CDR3nt	CDR3aa
NA	TRBV5-6	NA	TRBJ2-3	TGTGCCAGCAGCTTCGGTACAAATACGCAGTATTTT	CASSFGTNTQYF
NA	TRBV20-1	TRBD1	TRBJ2-1	TGCAGTGCTATACCGGGACAGGCATACAATGAGCAGTTCTTC	CSAIPGQAYNEQFF
few	TRBV5-1	NA	TRBJ2-3	TGCGCCAGCAGCAGACCCCCAGGCGCAGATACGCAGTATTTT	CASSRPPGADTQYF
NA	TRBV12-3/TRBV12-4	TRBD1	TRBJ2-4	TGTGCCAGCAGTAGACAGGGAAACATTCAGTACTTC	CASSRQGNIQYF
few	TRBV4-1	NA	TRBJ2-3	TGCGCCAGCAGCCACCGCATCGTGGTGTCCACAGATACGCAGTATTTT	CASSHRIVVSTDTQYF
few	TRBV15	NA	TRBJ2-3	TGTGCCAGCGAAGAAAGCTGGACGGGGCTGGAGGATACGCAGTATTTT	CASEESWTGLEDTQYF
NA	TRBV27	NA	TRBJ2-3	TGTGCCAGCAGTTTGTCTAGTGCAGATACGCAGTATTTT	CASSLSSADTQYF
NA	TRBV7-9	NA	TRBJ2-3	TGTGCCAGCAGTTTGCGGATGAGCACAGATACGCAGTATTTT	CASSLRMSTDTQYF
many	TRBV10-3	NA	TRBJ2-2	TGTGCCATCAGGACACAGGGAGAGGACGGGGAGCTGTTTTTT	CAIRTQGEDGELFF
NA	TRBV12-3/TRBV12-4	TRBD1	TRBJ2-5	TGTGCCAGCAGCCGGGACAGGCAAGAGACCCAGTACTTC	CASSRDRQETQYF
NA	TRBV6-5	NA	TRBJ1-1	TGTGCCAGCAGTTACTCGAATTACGGCACTGAAGCTTTCTTT	CASSYSNYGTEAFF
NA	TRBV6-5	NA	TRBJ2-2	TGTGCCAGCAGTTACTCAAGGGGCAGACAAACCCCGGCCGGGGAGCTGTTTTTT	CASSYSRGRQTPAGELFF
medium-sized	TRBV7-2	NA	TRBJ2-4	TGTGCCAGCAGCTTAGCGAGCCAGGGCGCCAAAAACATTCAGTACTTC	CASSLASQGAKNIQYF
few	TRBV4-3	NA	TRBJ2-5	TGCGCCAGCAGCCAAGGGGTCAGTCGAGAGACCCAGTACTTC	CASSQGVSRETQYF
NA	TRBV4-3	TRBD1	TRBJ1-4	TGCGCCAGCAGCCGCCTCACAGGGGGCATGGATGAAAAACTGTTTTTT	CASSRLTGGMDEKLFF
many	TRBV10-3	NA	TRBJ2-7	TGTGCCATCAGTGAGTCGGACAGCTCCTACGAGCAGTACTTC	CAISESDSSYEQYF
once	TRBV6-2/TRBV6-3	TRBD1	TRBJ2-1	TGTGCCAGCAGTTACTGGTCGGGACAGGGGTCCAATGAGCAGTTCTTC	CASSYWSGQGSNEQFF
many	TRBV6-2/TRBV6-3	NA	TRBJ2-5	TGTGCCAGCAGTTCCGTAACGGTAGGGGAGACCCAGTACTTC	CASSSVTVGETQYF
few	TRBV12-3/TRBV12-4	NA	TRBJ1-2	TGTGCCAGCAGTCCACGGGGGGTAGTTGGTTATGGCTACACCTTC	CASSPRGVVGYGYTF
NA	TRBV5-1	TRBD1	TRBJ1-2	TGCGCCAGCAGCTATGGACAGGGTTATGGCTACACCTTC	CASSYGQGYGYTF
few	TRBV15	NA	TRBJ2-4	TGTGCCACCAGCGGCCCTCCCAGGATTCAGTACTTC	CATSGPPRIQYF
NA	TRBV6-2/TRBV6-3	TRBD1	TRBJ2-1	TGTGCCAGCAGTTATCGGAACACAGGGGCCGATGTGCAGTTCTTC	CASSYRNTGADVQFF
NA	TRBV7-2	NA	TRBJ1-1	TGTGCCAGCAGCCGGTACGGGACACCCGGGAGGGCTTTCTTT	CASSRYGTPGRAFF
few	TRBV7-9	NA	TRBJ2-3	TGTGCCAGCAGCCCCTGGGGGGGCTCCACAGATACGCAGTATTTT	CASSPWGGSTDTQYF
few	TRBV29-1	TRBD2	TRBJ2-3	TGCAGCGTTGCAACTAGCGGGGGATACACAGATACGCAGTATTTT	CSVATSGGYTDTQYF
NA	TRBV7-9	NA	TRBJ1-1	TGTGCCAGCAGCTGGGGTAGGACTGTGAACACTGAAGCTTTCTTT	CASSWGRTVNTEAFF
NA	TRBV4-1	TRBD1	TRBJ1-5	TGCGCCAGCAGCCGAGGGACAGGGAACTATCAGCCCCAGCATTTT	CASSRGTGNYQPQHF